This T cell receptor beta chain is from a study of regulatory T cells in long-lasting Graves disease. Ten or more counts support this clonotype. V gave up 3 bases and J gave up 1 base, with 7 bases separating them. The germline V gene has CDR1 SGHAT and CDR2 FQDESV (reference sequence). The CDR3 covers 14 residues. Library construction for TCR beta used iRepertoire HTBI primers and Arm-PCR of CDR3 regions. The authors' processing: Identification of gene segments yielded more than 60 TRBV and 13 to 15 TRBJ across samples. TCRdb redid the calling of the multiplex PCR reads with MiXCR, one entry per CDR3 protein. What appears here as the V and J calls and clone size reflects TCRdb's work, not the paper's. Altogether around 420,000 distinct CDR3 sequences are present, over 14% being singletons, with the ten largest covering approximately 8%. The time point is: newly diagnosed GD, antithyroid drugs for less than 3 months. The TCR library was made from RNA that had been extracted from PBMCs in TRIzol. Graves' disease diagnosis followed American Thyroid Association guidelines.

These data also featured in a second study, about T cells in Graves' hyperthyroidism and ophthalmopathy.

The rearrangement links TRBV11-1 to TRBJ1-3, with D possibly being TRBD1 (5 bases). The clonotype comes from a woman aged 40 to 49 with Graves disease. The sample in question was peripheral blood mononuclear cells (PBMCs), obtained at new diagnosis, from a patient treated with antithyroid drugs. The DNA of the CDR3 is TGTGCCAGCAGCTTCGAGGGGTCTGGAAACACCATATATTTT. It translates to CASSFEGSGNTIYF. The whole variable domain, remainder taken from reference TRBV11-1 and TRBJ1-3, is EAEVAQSPRYKITEKSQAVAFWCDPISGHATLYWYRQILGQGPELLVQFQDESVVDDSQLPKDRFSAERLKGVDSTLKIQPAELGDSAMYLCASSFEGSGNTIYFGEGSWLTVV.